The 30 T cell receptor beta chains below were found in one sample sequenced in a study of cytomegalovirus exposure and HLA in healthy donors. Only in-frame clones appear in the TCRdb table, and some are missing; sequencing was by immunoSEQ multiplex PCR. This table holds about 160,000 clones, approximately 96% found once. Sequenced material: PBMCs. The source of these receptors is a woman aged 18 to 35 in good health and CMV-seronegative.

The chain recombines TRBV5-6 with TRBJ2-5; 7 bases align to TRBD1. The V segment lost 2 bases and the J segment 2 bases; nucleotides outside the gene matches: 3. The CDR3 runs 14 residues. Looked up from germline, CDR1 is SGHDT and CDR2 is YYEEEE. The CDR3 DNA sequence: TGTGCCAGCAGCTTCGGGGACAGACAAGAGACCCAGTACTTC. As protein: CASSFGDRQETQYF.

The genes are TRBV7-7 and TRBJ2-7, with D maybe TRBD2 (6 bases). Germline loops: CDR1 SSHAT, CDR2 FNYEAQ (reference sequence). The CDR3 consists of 12 residues. DNA of the CDR3: TGTGCTAGCGGTCCGAGCTCCTACGAGCAGTACTTC. It yields the protein CASGPSSYEQYF.

This clone was observed a single time. The chain uses TRBV7-8 and TRBJ1-5; 12 bases line up with TRBD1. With 3 bases clipped from V and 6 bases from J, the junction kept 3 bases outside the gene matches. The germline V gene encodes CDR1 SGHVS and CDR2 FQNEAQ. This CDR3 region has 15 residues. The CDR3 bases are TGTGCCAGCAGCTTGGGGACAGGGGGCGGTCAGCCCCAGCATTTT. Translated, it gives CASSLGTGGGQPQHF.

The chain has TRBV4-3 and TRBJ1-1; TRBD1 matches at 7 bases. CDR3 size: 15 residues. CDR1 LGHNA and CDR2 YSLEER come from the germline V gene. V lost 4 bases, J lost 0 bases, and 5 bases stayed unmatched. CDR3 sequence reads: CASSLGDRLNTEAFF. The CDR3 DNA reads as TGCGCCAGCAGCCTCGGGGACAGACTGAACACTGAAGCTTTCTTT.

The chain couples TRBV5-6 to TRBJ1-2, with 7 bases matching TRBD1. The CDR3 totals 14 residues. V was pared by 0 bases and J by 7 bases, with 6 bases of the junction left unmatched. Germline loops: CDR1 SGHDT, CDR2 YYEEEE. CDR3 sequence (DNA): TGTGCCAGCAGCTTGGAAGGGGGCGCGGTTGGCTACACCTTC. It is translated as CASSLEGGAVGYTF.

This clone was picked up one time. V gene TRBV9 combines with J gene TRBJ2-5, with a tentative D call TRBD2 (7 bases). Trimming took 4 bases from V and 5 from J, leaving 18 bases between them. The CDR3 contains 15 residues. The germline gives CDR1 SGDLS, CDR2 YYNGEE. The CDR3 DNA is TGTGCCAGCAGCTGGGACGTCGAGGGGGGGGAGACCCAGTACTTC. Residues: CASSWDVEGGETQYF. The variable domain in full, with the rest retrieved from reference TRBV9 and TRBJ2-5, is DSGVTQTPKHLITATGQRVTLRCSPRSGDLSVYWYQQSLDQGLQFLIQYYNGEERAKGNILERFSAQQFPDLHSELNLSSLELGDSALYFCASSWDVEGGETQYFGPGTRLLVL.

V gene TRBV6-1 combines with J gene TRBJ2-5, with a possible D match to TRBD1 (6 bases). The V and J ends lost 2 bases and 2 bases respectively, with 12 bases between them. This CDR3 is built from 15 residues. Germline V lookup: CDR1 MNHNS, CDR2 SASEGT. CDR3 protein: CASSELGQPQETQYF. For the CDR3, the DNA is TGTGCCAGCAGTGAACTCGGACAGCCTCAAGAGACCCAGTACTTC.

This chain links TRBV6-6 with TRBJ2-3, with D possibly being TRBD1 (7 bases). The CDR3 contains 13 residues. Germline-derived CDR1 and CDR2 are MNHNY and SVGAGI (reference sequence). Trimming stripped 10 bases from V and 3 bases from J, with 14 bases between. DNA for the CDR3: TGTGCCACCCAGGGGGGAGGAACAGATACGCAGTATTTT. Translation gives CATQGGGTDTQYF.

The chain joins TRBV7-2 to TRBJ2-5, with 7 bases lining up with TRBD2. The J segment lost 5 bases and the V segment lost 2 bases, leaving 5 bases of the junction unmatched. CDR3 length: 14 amino acids. The germline V gene has CDR1 SGHTA and CDR2 FQGNSA. CDR3 sequence: CASSLSGIGETQYF. DNA of the CDR3: TGTGCCAGCAGCTTAAGCGGGATCGGGGAGACCCAGTACTTC.

This clone was seen just once. The gene calls are TRBV7-9 and TRBJ2-3; 15 positions agree with TRBD2. This CDR3 contains 16 residues. Trimming removed 4 bases from V and 3 bases from J; junction bases left unmatched: 2. The germline CDR1 and CDR2 sequences are SEHNR and FQNEAQ (reference sequence). CDR3 residues: CASSSGLAGGTDTQYF. DNA for the CDR3: TGTGCCAGCAGCTCCGGACTAGCGGGGGGGACAGATACGCAGTATTTT.

Note on this clone: An end of the junction does not agree with germline; a read error may underlie this. The chain employs TRBV5-8 and TRBJ2-3, with D perhaps matching TRBD2 (6 bases). The CDR3 is 15 amino acids. CDR1 is SGHTS, CDR2 YDEGEE, per germline. As DNA, the CDR3 is TGTGCCAGCAGTTTGGGGTCGGGGGTCGCAGATACGCAGTATTTT. Its protein product is CASSLGSGVADTQYF.

The chain combines TRBV5-4 with TRBJ2-5; possible D gene TRBD2, 6 bases. Trimming removed 0 bases at V and 1 base at J, with 7 bases between. Looked up from germline, CDR1 is SGHNT and CDR2 is YYREEE (reference sequence). The CDR3 runs to 14 residues. The CDR3 loop reads CASSLGDSQETQYF. For the CDR3, the DNA is TGTGCCAGCAGCTTGGGGGACTCCCAAGAGACCCAGTACTTC.

The chain recombines TRBV4-1 with TRBJ2-7, with TRBD2 identical over 7 bases. Germline CDR1 is MGHRA and CDR2 is YSYEKL. CDR3 length: 18 residues. V dropped 1 base and J dropped 2; count of bases not matched to a gene: 14. DNA of the CDR3: TGCGCCAGCAGCCAAGTGGTGGGAGTGGCGGGGGAGACCTACGAGCAGTACTTC. It yields the protein CASSQVVGVAGETYEQYF.

The gene calls are TRBV6-1 and TRBJ2-4; D gene uncertain. Trimming removed 6 bases at V and 6 bases at J, with 15 bases between. Germline CDR1 is MNHNS and CDR2 is SASEGT. This CDR3 has 14 residues. CDR3 sequence reads: CASRTDLQTNIQYF. For the CDR3, the DNA is TGTGCCAGCAGGACCGATTTACAGACAAACATTCAGTACTTC.

V and J are TRBV27 and TRBJ2-1, with D possibly TRBD1 on 6 matching bases. Trimming left V 5 bases short and J 10 bases short, with 15 bases between. CDR3 length: 13 residues. Looked up from germline, CDR1 is MNHEY and CDR2 is SMNVEV (reference sequence). CDR3 bases: TGTGCCAGCAGTCCCCCAGGGGCCGGGGAGCAGTTCTTC. Translating it yields CASSPPGAGEQFF.

V is TRBV19 and J is TRBJ2-1; perhaps TRBD2 as D (6 bases). Trimming cost V 4 bases and J 7 bases, with 11 bases left between them. The CDR3 extends over 13 amino acids. Germline V gene data show CDR1 as LNHDA and CDR2 as SQIVND (reference sequence). CDR3 loop: CASSRSGRNEQFF. In nucleotides, the CDR3 is TGTGCCAGTAGTAGGTCGGGGAGGAATGAGCAGTTCTTC.

The rearrangement links TRBV27 to TRBJ2-5; 8 bases agree with TRBD2. Trimming cost V 3 bases and J 2 bases; bases outside gene matches: 8. This CDR3 contains 16 residues. Per germline, CDR1 MNHEY and CDR2 SMNVEV (reference sequence). CDR3 nucleotides: TGTGCCAGCAGTTTTGGTCTAGCGGGTGCACAAGAGACCCAGTACTTC. This gives the protein CASSFGLAGAQETQYF.

This chain joins TRBV5-1 and TRBJ2-2; 7 nucleotides line up with TRBD1. The trim removed 3 bases at V and 0 bases at J, leaving 8 bases unmatched. The CDR3 sequence is 17 residues long. CDR1 and CDR2 (germline): SGHRS, YFSETQ. As DNA, the CDR3 is TGCGCCAGCAGCTCGGTTCCCGACAGGGCGAACACCGGGGAGCTGTTTTTT. It translates to CASSSVPDRANTGELFF.

The chain's CDR3 is CASSLGLYNEQFF. The DNA for the CDR3 is TGTGCCAGCAGCTTGGGACTCTACAATGAGCAGTTCTTC. This chain joins TRBV7-3 and TRBJ2-1, with D possibly matching TRBD2 (6 bases). V lost 3 bases, J lost 3 bases, and 6 bases lay in between. There are 13 residues in the CDR3. The germline V gene encodes CDR1 SGHTA and CDR2 FQGTGA.

This clone was seen just once. V gene TRBV6-1 combines with J gene TRBJ2-3, with D perhaps TRBD1 (5 bases). The V end lost 4 bases, the J end lost 4 bases, and 12 bases lay between the germline ends. Germline V gene data show CDR1 as MNHNS and CDR2 as SASEGT. The length of the CDR3 is 14 residues. The CDR3 reads CASSVQGPPDTQYF. The CDR3 region has the DNA TGTGCCAGCAGTGTTCAGGGTCCCCCAGATACGCAGTATTTT.

The genes are TRBV14 and TRBJ2-2; D remains ambiguous. With 1 base removed from V and 4 bases from J, the gap between germline ends came to 10 bases. The CDR3 runs to 15 residues. Germline CDR1 and CDR2: SGHDN and FVKESK. Here the CDR3 DNA reads TGTGCCAGCAGCCAAGTGCTCGGTGGCACCGGGGAGCTGTTTTTT. Translation gives CASSQVLGGTGELFF.

V and J are TRBV15 and TRBJ2-5; weak D call: TRBD1 (5 bases). CDR1 LNHNV and CDR2 YYDKDF come from the germline V gene (reference sequence). CDR3 length: 15 residues. Trimming removed 0 bases from V and 0 bases from J, with 8 bases in between. The CDR3 DNA sequence: TGTGCCACCAGCAGAGATCGCAGGGACCAAGAGACCCAGTACTTC. Protein sequence: CATSRDRRDQETQYF.

This clone was detected only once. This chain joins TRBV7-6 and TRBJ2-5; TRBD2 might be the D (5 bases). V lost 5 bases, J lost 4 bases, and 17 bases lay in between. Germline lookup yields CDR1 SGHVS and CDR2 FNYEAQ. The CDR3 covers 15 residues. As DNA, the CDR3 is TGTGCCAGCAGCACCCAGGCCCCTGGAGGAGAGACCCAGTACTTC. Residues: CASSTQAPGGETQYF.

The chain recombines TRBV5-1 with TRBJ1-5; tentatively, D is TRBD1 (6 bases). Germline V gene sequence: CDR1 SGHRS, CDR2 YFSETQ. The germline V and J ends were trimmed by 0 bases and 6 bases, with 7 bases remaining between them. CDR3 length equals 13 residues. CDR3 sequence: CASSLDRAQPQHF. DNA of the CDR3: TGCGCCAGCAGCTTGGACAGGGCTCAGCCCCAGCATTTT.

V is TRBV27 and J is TRBJ2-3, with 7 positions matching TRBD1. Trimming removed 0 bases from V and 5 bases from J; junction bases left unmatched: 8. This CDR3 region has 16 residues. Germline CDR1 and CDR2: MNHEY and SMNVEV (reference sequence). CDR3 nucleotide sequence: TGTGCCAGCAGTTTATCCTTGACAGGGATTATAGATACGCAGTATTTT. It is translated as CASSLSLTGIIDTQYF.

The J gene is TRBJ2-3, the V gene TRBV7-2; 8 nucleotides agree with TRBD2. Trimming cost V 2 bases and J 5 bases; bases outside gene matches: 18. The germline V gene has CDR1 SGHTA and CDR2 FQGNSA. The length of the CDR3 is 19 residues. In DNA, the CDR3 is TGTGCCAGCAGCTTATTAGGGACAAGGACTAGCTATGGCGTAGATACGCAGTATTTT. Translating it yields CASSLLGTRTSYGVDTQYF.

V gene TRBV29-1 combines with J gene TRBJ2-5; weak D call: TRBD2 (7 bases). The V and J ends lost 3 bases and 3 bases respectively, with 17 bases between them. The germline V gene encodes CDR1 SQVTM and CDR2 ANQGSEA. CDR3 length: 15 residues. The CDR3 coding sequence is TGCAGCGTTGATGGTGGGGGGGCCTTGGAAGAGACCCAGTACTTC. Translated: CSVDGGGALEETQYF.

The chain recombines TRBV6-5 with TRBJ1-2, with 7 bases matching TRBD1. CDR3 length equals 14 residues. Germline CDR1 reads MNHEY; CDR2 reads SVGAGI. Trimming removed 0 bases from V and 4 bases from J; junction bases left unmatched: 2. The CDR3 region is CASSYSRTGYGYTF. The CDR3, as DNA: TGTGCCAGCAGTTACTCGAGGACAGGCTATGGCTACACCTTC.

This sequence joins TRBV9 and TRBJ2-1; 12 bases map to TRBD2. This CDR3 has 17 residues. V was pared by 3 bases and J by 3 bases, with 7 bases of the junction left unmatched. Germline CDR1 SGDLS, CDR2 YYNGEE. The CDR3 here is CASSEPLAGGLYNEQFF. The CDR3 DNA reads TGTGCCAGCAGCGAACCACTAGCGGGGGGTCTCTACAATGAGCAGTTCTTC.

This chain links TRBV11-1 with TRBJ2-2, with D perhaps TRBD2 (5 bases). The CDR3 is made up of 13 amino acids. The germline gives CDR1 SGHAT, CDR2 FQDESV (reference sequence). V was pared by 6 bases and J by 5 bases, with 10 bases between. For the CDR3, the DNA is TGTGCCAGCAGTAGGGAGACGACCGGGGAGCTGTTTTTT. As protein: CASSRETTGELFF.